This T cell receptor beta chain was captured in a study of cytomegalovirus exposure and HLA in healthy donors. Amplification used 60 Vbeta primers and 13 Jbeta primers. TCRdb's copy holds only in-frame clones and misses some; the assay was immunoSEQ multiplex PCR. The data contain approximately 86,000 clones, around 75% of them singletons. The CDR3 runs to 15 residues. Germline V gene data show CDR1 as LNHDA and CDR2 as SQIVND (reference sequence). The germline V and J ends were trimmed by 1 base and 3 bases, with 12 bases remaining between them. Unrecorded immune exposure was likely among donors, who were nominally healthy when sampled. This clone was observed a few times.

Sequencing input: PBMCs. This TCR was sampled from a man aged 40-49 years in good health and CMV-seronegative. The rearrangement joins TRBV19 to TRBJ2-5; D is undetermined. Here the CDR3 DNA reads TGTGCCAGTAGTATAGTAGAGGATTCGGAAGAGACCCAGTACTTC. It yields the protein CASSIVEDSEETQYF.